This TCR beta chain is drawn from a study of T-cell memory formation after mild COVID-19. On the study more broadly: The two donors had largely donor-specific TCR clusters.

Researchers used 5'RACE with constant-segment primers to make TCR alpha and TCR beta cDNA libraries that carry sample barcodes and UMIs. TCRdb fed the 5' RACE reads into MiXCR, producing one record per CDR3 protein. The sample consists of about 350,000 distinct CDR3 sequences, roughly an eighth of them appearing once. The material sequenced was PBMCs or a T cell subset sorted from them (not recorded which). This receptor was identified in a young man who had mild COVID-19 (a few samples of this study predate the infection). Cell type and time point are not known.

The CDR3 reads CASSPNGAAGSHNEQFF. The CDR3 nucleotides read TGTGCCAGCAGCCCTAACGGGGCGGCAGGGTCACACAATGAGCAGTTCTTC. The chain recombines TRBV4-2 with TRBJ2-1, with D tentatively TRBD1 or TRBD2 (5 bases each). The ends were cut back, 4 bases at V and 5 bases at J, with 21 bases in the middle. The CDR3 is 17 amino acids. Germline loops: CDR1 LGHNA, CDR2 YNFKEQ.